A single sample is the source of the 6 T cell receptor beta chains below, sequenced in a study of blood T cell repertoires in COVID-19. Clones were sequenced by immunoSEQ multiplex PCR, and TCRdb holds only the in-frame ones, with some missing. The sample lists roughly 72,000 clones, around 90% occurring once. The sample comprised peripheral blood. Receptors originate from a human donor in a cohort sampled during active COVID-19.

The CDR3 loop is CASRPPRGYVGNEQFF. The CDR3, as DNA: TGTGCCAGCAGACCACCCAGGGGTTATGTTGGGAATGAGCAGTTCTTC. The J gene is TRBJ2-1, the V gene TRBV7-2, with D maybe TRBD1 (6 bases). In germline, CDR1 is SGHTA, CDR2 FQGNSA. This CDR3 region has 16 residues. Trimming cost V 6 bases and J 7 bases, with 22 bases left between them. Full variable domain (outside the CDR3, taken from reference TRBV7-2 and TRBJ2-1): GAGVSQSPSNKVTEKGKDVELRCDPISGHTALYWYRQSLGQGLEFLIYFQGNSAPDKSGLPSDRFSAERTGGSVSTLTIQRTQQEDSAVYLCASRPPRGYVGNEQFFGPGTRLTVL.

V usage is TRBV2 and J usage is TRBJ1-2; tentatively, D is TRBD1 (6 bases). This CDR3 contains 16 residues. Germline loops: CDR1 SNHLY, CDR2 FYNNEI. V shed 0 bases and J shed 7 bases, with 18 bases lying between them. The CDR3 sequence is CASSEAKQGMGFGYTF. The CDR3 DNA reads as TGTGCCAGCAGTGAAGCTAAACAGGGAATGGGATTTGGCTACACCTTC.

The chain is built from TRBV3-1 (or the pseudogene TRBV3-2) and TRBJ2-1; 7 bases align to TRBD2. The CDR3 has 17 residues. Per the germline V gene, CDR1 is LGHDT and CDR2 is YNNKEL (reference sequence). After removal of 0 bases from V and 2 bases from J, the junction contained 7 bases not matched to a gene. The CDR3 DNA reads as TGTGCCAGCAGCCAAGAACGGCTAGCGGTCACCTACAATGAGCAGTTCTTC. It specifies CASSQERLAVTYNEQFF.

This clone was detected only once. CDR3 protein: CASSVGRAGEQFF. Written as DNA, the CDR3 is TGTGCCAGCAGTGTTGGCAGGGCTGGTGAGCAGTTCTTC. The V and J genes are TRBV2 and TRBJ2-1, with a weak D call TRBD1 (5 bases). CDR3 size: 13 residues. Germline V gene lookup returns CDR1 SNHLY and CDR2 FYNNEI. The V end was cut by 4 bases, the J end by 9 bases, with 13 bases between.

This clone came up once. The rearrangement uses TRBV4-3 and TRBJ2-1; tentative D call: TRBD2 (5 bases). CDR3 length: 15 residues. V was trimmed by 2 bases and J by 5 bases, leaving 13 bases between them. Germline loops: CDR1 LGHNA, CDR2 YSLEER. The CDR3 DNA reads as TGCGCCAGCAGCCAATCCCGGGGAGAGAACAATGAGCAGTTCTTC. It yields the protein CASSQSRGENNEQFF.

The chain carries TRBV7-2 and TRBJ1-5, with 9 bases aligning to TRBD1. Per germline, CDR1 SGHTA and CDR2 FQGNSA. The CDR3 has 16 amino acids. V dropped 1 base and J dropped 0; count of bases not matched to a gene: 1. The CDR3: CASSLGDRVSNQPQHF. Written as DNA, the CDR3 is TGTGCCAGCAGCTTAGGGGACAGGGTTAGCAATCAGCCCCAGCATTTT.